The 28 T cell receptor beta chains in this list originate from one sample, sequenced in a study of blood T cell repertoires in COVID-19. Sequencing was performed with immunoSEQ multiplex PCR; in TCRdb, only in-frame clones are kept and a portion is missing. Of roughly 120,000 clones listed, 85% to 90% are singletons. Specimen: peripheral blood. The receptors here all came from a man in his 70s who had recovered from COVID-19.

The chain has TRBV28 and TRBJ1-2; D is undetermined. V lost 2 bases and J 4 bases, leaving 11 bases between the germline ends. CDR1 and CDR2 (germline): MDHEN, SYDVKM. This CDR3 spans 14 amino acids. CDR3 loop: CASSLGLRFYGYTF. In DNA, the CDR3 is TGTGCCAGCAGTTTAGGATTGCGGTTCTATGGCTACACCTTC.

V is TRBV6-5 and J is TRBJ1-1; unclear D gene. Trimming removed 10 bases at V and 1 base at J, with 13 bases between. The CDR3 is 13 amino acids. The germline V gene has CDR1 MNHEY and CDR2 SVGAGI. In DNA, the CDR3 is TGTGCCATTACTAATAGGCGGAACACTGAAGCTTTCTTT. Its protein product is CAITNRRNTEAFF.

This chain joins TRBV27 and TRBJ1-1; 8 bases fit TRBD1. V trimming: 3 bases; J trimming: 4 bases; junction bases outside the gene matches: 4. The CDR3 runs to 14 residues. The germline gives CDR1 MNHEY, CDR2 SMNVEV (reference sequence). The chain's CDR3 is CASSFEQGVTEAFF. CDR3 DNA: TGTGCCAGCAGTTTTGAACAGGGGGTCACTGAAGCTTTCTTT.

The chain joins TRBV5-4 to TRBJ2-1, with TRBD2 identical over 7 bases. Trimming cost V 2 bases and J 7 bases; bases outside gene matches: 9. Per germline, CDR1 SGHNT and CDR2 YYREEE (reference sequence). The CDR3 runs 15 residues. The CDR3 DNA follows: TGTGCCAGCAGCTTTTCTGGGGGGGGTCATAATGAGCAGTTCTTC. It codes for CASSFSGGGHNEQFF.

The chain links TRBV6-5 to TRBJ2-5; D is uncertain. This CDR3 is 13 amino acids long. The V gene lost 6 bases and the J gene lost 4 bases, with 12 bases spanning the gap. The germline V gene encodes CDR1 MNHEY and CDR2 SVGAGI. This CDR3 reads CASSPPSRETQYF. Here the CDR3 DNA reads TGTGCCAGCAGCCCACCCAGTCGAGAGACCCAGTACTTC.

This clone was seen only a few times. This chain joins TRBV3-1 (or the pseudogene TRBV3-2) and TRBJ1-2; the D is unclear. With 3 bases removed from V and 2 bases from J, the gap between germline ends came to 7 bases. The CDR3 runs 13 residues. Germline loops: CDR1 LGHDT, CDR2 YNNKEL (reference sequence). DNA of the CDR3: TGTGCCAGCAGCCAGGCCGCAAACTATGGCTACACCTTC. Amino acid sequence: CASSQAANYGYTF.

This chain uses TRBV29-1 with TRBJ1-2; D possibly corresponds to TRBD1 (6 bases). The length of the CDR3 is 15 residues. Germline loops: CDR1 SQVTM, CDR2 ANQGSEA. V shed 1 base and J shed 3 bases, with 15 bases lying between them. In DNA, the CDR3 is TGCAGCGTTGAAGTAGTCGGGGGGCGCGACTATGGCTACACCTTC. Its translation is CSVEVVGGRDYGYTF.

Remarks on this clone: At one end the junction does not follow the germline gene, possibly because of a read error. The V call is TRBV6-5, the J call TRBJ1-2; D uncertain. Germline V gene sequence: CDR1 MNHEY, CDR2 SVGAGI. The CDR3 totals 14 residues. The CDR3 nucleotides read TGTGCCAGCAGTGACTCAGCCGCTAACTATGGCTACACCTTC. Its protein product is CASSDSAANYGYTF.

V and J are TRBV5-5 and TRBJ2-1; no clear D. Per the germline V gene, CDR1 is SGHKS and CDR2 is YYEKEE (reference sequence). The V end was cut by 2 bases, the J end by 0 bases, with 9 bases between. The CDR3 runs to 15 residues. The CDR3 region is CASSLSANSYNEQFF. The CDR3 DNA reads TGTGCCAGCAGCTTAAGCGCCAACTCCTACAATGAGCAGTTCTTC.

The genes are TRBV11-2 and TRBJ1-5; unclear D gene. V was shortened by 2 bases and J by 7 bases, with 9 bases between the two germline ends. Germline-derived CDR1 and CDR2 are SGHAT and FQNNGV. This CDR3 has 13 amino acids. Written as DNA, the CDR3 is TGTGCCAGCAGCTTAAATTACGGGCAGCCCCAGCATTTT. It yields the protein CASSLNYGQPQHF.

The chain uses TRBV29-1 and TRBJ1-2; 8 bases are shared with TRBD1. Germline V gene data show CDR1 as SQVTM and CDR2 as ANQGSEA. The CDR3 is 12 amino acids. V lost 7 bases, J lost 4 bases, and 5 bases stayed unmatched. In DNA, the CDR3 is TGCAGCGCCGGACAGGGAGGCTATGGCTACACCTTC. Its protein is CSAGQGGYGYTF.

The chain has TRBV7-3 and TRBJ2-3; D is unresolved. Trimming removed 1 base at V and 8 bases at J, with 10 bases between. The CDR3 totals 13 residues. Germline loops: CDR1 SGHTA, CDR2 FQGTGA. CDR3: CASSLKSPGTQYF. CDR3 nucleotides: TGTGCCAGCAGCTTAAAGTCCCCGGGTACGCAGTATTTT.

As DNA, the CDR3 is TGTGCCAGTAGTATAGTTCGGGCAGGGGCCTCCAATCAGCCCCAGCATTTT. It codes for CASSIVRAGASNQPQHF. V usage is TRBV19 and J usage is TRBJ1-5; D is possibly TRBD1 (6 bases). Germline-derived CDR1 and CDR2 are LNHDA and SQIVND (reference sequence). The CDR3 sequence is 17 residues long. V was cut by 1 base and J by 3 bases, with 16 bases left in between.

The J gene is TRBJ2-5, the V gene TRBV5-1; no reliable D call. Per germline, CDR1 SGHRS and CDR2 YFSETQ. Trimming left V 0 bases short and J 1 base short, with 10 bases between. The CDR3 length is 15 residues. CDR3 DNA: TGCGCCAGCAGCTTGGGACTCACCATCCAAGAGACCCAGTACTTC. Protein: CASSLGLTIQETQYF.

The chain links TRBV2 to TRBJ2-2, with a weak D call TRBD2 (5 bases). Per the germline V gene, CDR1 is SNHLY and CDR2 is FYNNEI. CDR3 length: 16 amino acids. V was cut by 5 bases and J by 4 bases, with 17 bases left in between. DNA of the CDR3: TGTGCCAGCAGTCATCGGGGAATAAAGGGCACCGGGGAGCTGTTTTTT. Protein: CASSHRGIKGTGELFF.

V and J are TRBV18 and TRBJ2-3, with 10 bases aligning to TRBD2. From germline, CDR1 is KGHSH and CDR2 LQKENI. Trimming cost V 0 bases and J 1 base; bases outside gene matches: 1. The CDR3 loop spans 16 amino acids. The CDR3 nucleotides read TGTGCCAGCTCACCACCGAGCGGGGGGGGCACAGATACGCAGTATTTT. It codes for CASSPPSGGGTDTQYF.

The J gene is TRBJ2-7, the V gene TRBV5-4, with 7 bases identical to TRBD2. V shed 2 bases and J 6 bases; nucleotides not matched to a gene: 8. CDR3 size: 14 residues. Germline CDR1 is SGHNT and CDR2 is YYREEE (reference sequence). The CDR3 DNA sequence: TGTGCCAGCAGCTTCCTGGCGGGAGAGGGCGAGCAGTACTTC. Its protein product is CASSFLAGEGEQYF.

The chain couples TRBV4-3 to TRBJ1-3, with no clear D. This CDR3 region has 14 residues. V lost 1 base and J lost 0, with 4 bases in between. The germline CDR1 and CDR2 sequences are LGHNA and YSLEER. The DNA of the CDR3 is TGCGCCAGCAGCCAAGCATTCTCTGGAAACACCATATATTTT. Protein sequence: CASSQAFSGNTIYF.

The CDR3 protein is CASSGRDRDGANVLTF. DNA for the CDR3: TGTGCCAGCAGTGGCCGGGACAGGGATGGGGCCAACGTCCTGACTTTC. This chain links TRBV2 with TRBJ2-6; TRBD1 agrees at 9 bases. V shed 4 bases, J shed 3 bases, and the junction held 4 bases outside the gene matches. The germline CDR1 and CDR2 sequences are SNHLY and FYNNEI. The CDR3 is made up of 16 amino acids.

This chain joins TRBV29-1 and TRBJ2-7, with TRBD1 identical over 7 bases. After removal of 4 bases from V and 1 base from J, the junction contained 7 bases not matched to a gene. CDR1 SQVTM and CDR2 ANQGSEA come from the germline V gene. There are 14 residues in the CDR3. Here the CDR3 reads CSVGQGRKSYEQYF. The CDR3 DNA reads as TGCAGCGTTGGACAGGGCCGCAAGTCCTACGAGCAGTACTTC.

CDR3 amino acids: CASSPTGRINYGYTF. The CDR3 DNA reads TGTGCCAGCAGCCCCACAGGGAGAATTAACTATGGCTACACCTTC. The chain is built from TRBV2 and TRBJ1-2; D is possibly TRBD1 (6 bases). The CDR3 has 15 residues. V gave up 6 bases and J gave up 1 base, with 15 bases separating them. Per the germline V gene, CDR1 is SNHLY and CDR2 is FYNNEI.

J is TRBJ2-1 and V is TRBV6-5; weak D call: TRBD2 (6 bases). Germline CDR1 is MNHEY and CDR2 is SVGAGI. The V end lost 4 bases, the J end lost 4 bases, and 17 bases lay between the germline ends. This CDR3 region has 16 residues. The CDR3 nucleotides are TGTGCCAGCAGTTTCGTTAGCGGCCGGAGATACAATGAGCAGTTCTTC. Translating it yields CASSFVSGRRYNEQFF.

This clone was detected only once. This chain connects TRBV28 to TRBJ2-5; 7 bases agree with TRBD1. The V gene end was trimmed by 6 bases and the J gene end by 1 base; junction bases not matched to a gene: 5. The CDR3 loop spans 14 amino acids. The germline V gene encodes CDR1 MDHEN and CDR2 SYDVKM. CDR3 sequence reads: CASSLAGGQETQYF. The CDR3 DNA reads TGTGCCAGCAGCCTCGCAGGGGGCCAAGAGACCCAGTACTTC.

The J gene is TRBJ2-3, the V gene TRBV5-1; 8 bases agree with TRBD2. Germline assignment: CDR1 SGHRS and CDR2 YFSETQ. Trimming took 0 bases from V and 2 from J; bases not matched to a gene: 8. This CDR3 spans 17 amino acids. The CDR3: CASSLDGGDRITDTQYF. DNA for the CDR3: TGCGCCAGCAGCTTGGACGGGGGGGACCGTATCACAGATACGCAGTATTTT.

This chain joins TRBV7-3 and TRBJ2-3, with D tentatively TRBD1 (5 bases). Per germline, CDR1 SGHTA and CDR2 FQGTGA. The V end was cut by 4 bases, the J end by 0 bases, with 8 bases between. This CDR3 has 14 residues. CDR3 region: CASSSRASTDTQYF. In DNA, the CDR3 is TGTGCCAGCAGCTCCAGGGCTAGCACAGATACGCAGTATTTT.

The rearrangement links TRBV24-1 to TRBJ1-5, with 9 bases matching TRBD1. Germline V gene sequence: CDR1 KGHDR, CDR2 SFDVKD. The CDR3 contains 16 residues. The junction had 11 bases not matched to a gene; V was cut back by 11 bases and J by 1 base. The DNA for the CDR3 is TGTGCCAGTCACGGGACAGGGTTCTGGAGCAATCAGCCCCAGCATTTT. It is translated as CASHGTGFWSNQPQHF.

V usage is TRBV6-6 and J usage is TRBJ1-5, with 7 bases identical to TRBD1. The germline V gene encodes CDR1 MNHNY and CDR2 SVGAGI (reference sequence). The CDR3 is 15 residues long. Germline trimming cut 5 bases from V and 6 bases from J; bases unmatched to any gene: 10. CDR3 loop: CASSNRGLVPQPQHF. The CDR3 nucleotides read TGTGCCAGCAGTAACAGGGGTTTGGTCCCTCAGCCCCAGCATTTT.

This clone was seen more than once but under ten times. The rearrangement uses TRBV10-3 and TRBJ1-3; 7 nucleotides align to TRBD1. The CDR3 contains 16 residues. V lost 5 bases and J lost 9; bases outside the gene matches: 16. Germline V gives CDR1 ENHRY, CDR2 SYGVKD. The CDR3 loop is CAISPPEGAKGGTIYF. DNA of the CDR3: TGTGCCATCAGTCCTCCGGAGGGGGCAAAGGGTGGCACCATATATTTT.